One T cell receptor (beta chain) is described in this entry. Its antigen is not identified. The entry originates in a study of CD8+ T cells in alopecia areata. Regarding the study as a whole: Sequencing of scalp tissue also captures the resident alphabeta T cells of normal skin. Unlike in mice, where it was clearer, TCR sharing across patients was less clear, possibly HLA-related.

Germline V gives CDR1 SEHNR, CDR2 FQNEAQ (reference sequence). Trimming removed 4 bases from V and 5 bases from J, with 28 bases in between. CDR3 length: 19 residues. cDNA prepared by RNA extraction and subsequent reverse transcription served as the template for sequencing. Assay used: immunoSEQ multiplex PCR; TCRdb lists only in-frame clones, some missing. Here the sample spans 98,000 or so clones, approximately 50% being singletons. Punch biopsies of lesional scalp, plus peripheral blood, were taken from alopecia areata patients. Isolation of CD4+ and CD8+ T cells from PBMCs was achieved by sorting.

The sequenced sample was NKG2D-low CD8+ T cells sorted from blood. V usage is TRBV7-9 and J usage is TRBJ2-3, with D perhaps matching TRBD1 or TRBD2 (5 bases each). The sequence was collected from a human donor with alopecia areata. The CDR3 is CASSYRGTPGAAPQDTQYF. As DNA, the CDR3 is TGTGCCAGCAGCTATAGAGGGACCCCAGGAGCGGCCCCCCAAGATACGCAGTATTTT.